The rows below give T cell receptor beta chains drawn from one sample of a study of T-cell reconstitution after alpha-beta-depleted transplantation in children. TCRdb independently ran MiXCR on the PCR reads; one entry per CDR3 protein. This table holds some 530,000 distinct CDR3 sequences, approximately 12% found once. The sequences come from PBMCs from the stem cell graft donor, collected from the stem cell graft. All receptors derive from a human donor who donated a stem cell graft to a child with combined immunodeficiency. The CDR3 runs from the conserved cysteine through the conserved F or W. A D gene is named only where the DNA matches it firmly. Expanded clones get a size class; other rows say once, few or many, or leave the size out.

cdr3_aa,cdr3_nt,v_call,clone_size,d_call,j_call
CASSAITENTEAFF,TGTGCCAGCAGCGCCATTACAGAGAACACTGAAGCTTTCTTT,TRBV9,few,-,TRBJ1-1
CASSPRLGTSGYHEQYF,TGTGCCAGCAGTCCACGACTAGGGACTAGCGGGTACCACGAGCAGTACTTC,TRBV12-3/TRBV12-4,many,TRBD2,TRBJ2-7
CASSLPGNHFSYEQYF,TGTGCCAGCAGTTTACCAGGAAACCATTTCTCCTACGAGCAGTACTTC,TRBV28,few,-,TRBJ2-7
CASSESSGRAGQYF,TGTGCCAGCAGTGAGTCAAGCGGGAGGGCTGGACAGTACTTC,TRBV6-1,-,TRBD2,TRBJ2-7
CASSSSTGRTNYGYTF,TGTGCCAGCAGCTCAAGCACAGGAAGAACTAACTATGGCTACACCTTC,TRBV7-9,-,-,TRBJ1-2
CASSSDRGPDEAFF,TGCGCCAGCAGCTCGGACAGGGGGCCCGATGAAGCTTTCTTT,TRBV5-1,many,TRBD1,TRBJ1-1
CASSAHPGMNSPLHF,TGTGCCAGCAGCGCTCATCCTGGGATGAATTCACCCCTCCACTTT,TRBV9,many,-,TRBJ1-6
CASSSDSGELFF,TGTGCCAGCAGTTCGGACTCCGGGGAGCTGTTTTTT,TRBV27,-,-,TRBJ2-2
CASSQTGGTETQYF,TGCGCCAGCAGCCAGACTGGGGGAACGGAGACCCAGTACTTC,TRBV5-1,-,-,TRBJ2-5
CSATQAGEGPDTQYF,TGCAGTGCTACGCAAGCGGGAGAGGGTCCAGATACGCAGTATTTT,TRBV20-1,few,TRBD2,TRBJ2-3
CAWGQGSGNTIYF,TGTGCCTGGGGACAGGGCTCTGGAAACACCATATATTTT,TRBV30,few,TRBD1,TRBJ1-3
CAWSRLRGREDYNEQFF,TGTGCCTGGAGTAGGTTAAGGGGCAGGGAGGACTACAATGAGCAGTTCTTC,TRBV30,few,-,TRBJ2-1
CASSQTTGLGIPLHF,TGTGCCAGCAGCCAGACAACAGGGCTGGGGATTCCCCTCCACTTT,TRBV7-2,few,-,TRBJ1-6
CASSVGNIQYF,TGTGCCAGCTCGGTAGGAAACATTCAGTACTTC,TRBV18,few,-,TRBJ2-4
CSASHLLGGEKLFF,TGCAGTGCTAGCCACTTACTGGGAGGCGAAAAACTGTTTTTT,TRBV20-1,many,-,TRBJ1-4
CASSPGVAWMGTQYF,TGTGCCAGCAGCCCTGGGGTAGCTTGGATGGGTACGCAGTATTTT,TRBV3-1,many,-,TRBJ2-3
CASSPGTGGPTDTQYF,TGTGCCAGCAGCCCCGGGACAGGGGGTCCCACAGATACGCAGTATTTT,TRBV9,few,TRBD1,TRBJ2-3
CSVAISGVNNEQFF,TGCAGCGTTGCTATCAGCGGAGTAAACAATGAGCAGTTCTTC,TRBV29-1,many,-,TRBJ2-1
CASSLDRGRPVSTDTQYF,TGTGCCAGCAGCCTAGACAGGGGGCGCCCCGTTAGCACAGATACGCAGTATTTT,TRBV12-3/TRBV12-4,many,TRBD1,TRBJ2-3
CASSTWEQGNTGELFF,TGTGCCAGCAGTACCTGGGAACAGGGAAACACCGGGGAGCTGTTTTTT,TRBV6-2/TRBV6-3,-,-,TRBJ2-2
CASSQVTGRAEYEQYF,TGCGCCAGCAGCCAAGTGACCGGGAGGGCGGAATACGAGCAGTACTTC,TRBV4-1,few,TRBD2,TRBJ2-7
CSAREGTGFSNEQFF,TGCAGTGCTAGAGAGGGGACAGGGTTCAGCAATGAGCAGTTCTTC,TRBV20-1,many,TRBD1,TRBJ2-1
CASSLDRVVPYEQYF,TGTGCCAGCAGCCTCGACAGGGTAGTCCCCTACGAGCAGTACTTC,TRBV2,many,TRBD1,TRBJ2-7
CSASLGTSGRTDTQYF,TGCAGTGCTAGCCTCGGGACTAGCGGGCGCACAGATACGCAGTATTTT,TRBV20-1,-,TRBD2,TRBJ2-3
CSAPSLRGEADTQYF,TGCAGTGCCCCTAGTTTGCGGGGTGAAGCAGATACGCAGTATTTT,TRBV20-1,many,-,TRBJ2-3
CASSFGGLNQPQHF,TGTGCCAGCAGCTTTGGAGGGCTAAATCAGCCCCAGCATTTT,TRBV7-9,many,-,TRBJ1-5
CASSPQGGGRYEQFF,TGTGCCAGCAGTCCTCAAGGGGGGGGGCGATATGAGCAGTTCTTC,TRBV12-3/TRBV12-4,-,-,TRBJ2-1
CSAGTSGAYRTDTQYF,TGCAGTGCTGGGACTAGCGGGGCCTACCGCACAGATACGCAGTATTTT,TRBV20-1,few,TRBD2,TRBJ2-3
CASSDRGNQPQHF,TGTGCCAGCAGTGACAGGGGAAATCAGCCCCAGCATTTT,TRBV2,many,-,TRBJ1-5
CASRGQGFNNEQFF,TGTGCCAGCAGGGGACAGGGGTTTAACAATGAGCAGTTCTTC,TRBV12-3/TRBV12-4,few,TRBD1,TRBJ2-1
CATSRDPGSYEQYF,TGTGCCACCAGCAGAGACCCAGGGTCCTACGAGCAGTACTTC,TRBV15,many,-,TRBJ2-7
CASSSSSGSTDTQYF,TGTGCCAGCAGTTCATCTAGCGGTAGCACAGATACGCAGTATTTT,TRBV12-3/TRBV12-4,few,TRBD2,TRBJ2-3
CASSSRQRYGYTF,TGCGCCAGCAGCTCCCGACAGAGATATGGCTACACCTTC,TRBV5-1,-,-,TRBJ1-2
CASSLATGTDTQYF,TGTGCCAGCAGCTTAGCTACGGGAACAGATACGCAGTATTTT,TRBV7-9,-,-,TRBJ2-3
CATSRVHGLTQPYEQYF,TGTGCCACCAGCAGAGTCCACGGGCTGACACAGCCCTACGAGCAGTACTTC,TRBV15,few,-,TRBJ2-7
CASSSRVSGELFF,TGTGCCAGCAGTTCCCGGGTGTCCGGGGAGCTGTTTTTT,TRBV6-2/TRBV6-3,-,-,TRBJ2-2
CSTRGTGTQFF,TGCAGTACTAGAGGGACAGGCACTCAGTTCTTC,TRBV20-1,-,TRBD1,TRBJ2-1
CSARVMESGERNEQFF,TGCAGTGCTAGAGTCATGGAGTCGGGAGAGCGCAATGAGCAGTTCTTC,TRBV20-1,many,-,TRBJ2-1
CASSYQTGVNTEAFF,TGTGCCAGCAGTTACCAGACAGGGGTCAACACTGAAGCTTTCTTT,TRBV6-2/TRBV6-3,many,TRBD1,TRBJ1-1
CASQKGLANTGELFF,TGTGCCAGCCAGAAGGGCCTCGCGAACACCGGGGAGCTGTTTTTT,TRBV18,few,-,TRBJ2-2
CASRVGTSYNEQFF,TGTGCCAGCCGCGTTGGGACTAGTTACAATGAGCAGTTCTTC,TRBV27,many,TRBD2,TRBJ2-1
CAWSTGTTGRRETQYF,TGTGCCTGGAGCACTGGGACTACCGGACGACGAGAGACCCAGTACTTC,TRBV30,few,TRBD2,TRBJ2-5
CSAASGRRYEQYF,TGCAGTGCTGCGAGCGGGAGGAGGTACGAGCAGTACTTC,TRBV20-1,few,TRBD2,TRBJ2-7
CACRVFGTEAFF,TGTGCCTGCAGGGTTTTCGGCACTGAAGCTTTCTTT,TRBV6-2/TRBV6-3,few,-,TRBJ1-1
CAISILNEQFF,TGTGCCATTTCGATACTCAATGAGCAGTTCTTC,TRBV10-3,few,-,TRBJ2-1
CASSASPDSRVRNQPQHF,TGTGCCAGCAGCGCCTCCCCGGACTCCAGGGTTCGCAATCAGCCCCAGCATTTT,TRBV9,-,-,TRBJ1-5